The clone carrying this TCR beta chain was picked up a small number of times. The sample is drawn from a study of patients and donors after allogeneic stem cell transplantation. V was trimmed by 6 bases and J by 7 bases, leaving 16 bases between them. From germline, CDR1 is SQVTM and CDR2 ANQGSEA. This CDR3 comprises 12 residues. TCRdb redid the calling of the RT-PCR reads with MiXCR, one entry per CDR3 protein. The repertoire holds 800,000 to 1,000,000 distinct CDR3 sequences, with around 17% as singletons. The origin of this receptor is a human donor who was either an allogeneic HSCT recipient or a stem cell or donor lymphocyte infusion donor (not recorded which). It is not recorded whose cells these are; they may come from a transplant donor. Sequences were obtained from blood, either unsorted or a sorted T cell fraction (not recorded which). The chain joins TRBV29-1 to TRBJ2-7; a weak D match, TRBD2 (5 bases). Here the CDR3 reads CSVAYNRGEQYF. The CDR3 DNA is TGCAGCGTCGCTTACAACCGAGGGGAGCAGTACTTC.